One and the same sample provided the 27 T cell receptor beta chains below, sequenced in a study of T cells in Graves' hyperthyroidism and ophthalmopathy. TCR beta CDR3 sequences were amplified from RNA transcripts. Carried out on the TCR CDR3, a first-round RT-PCR used the HTBI primer set. TCRdb re-called the multiplex PCR reads through MiXCR, storing one row per CDR3 protein. The sample shows 200,000 to 250,000 distinct CDR3 sequences, about 25% of them seen only once. The sequencing sample was made of blood. The source of these receptors is a woman between 35 and 50 years old with Graves' ophthalmopathy.

The table lists this clonotype with many counts. The chain recombines TRBV11-2 with TRBJ2-5; the D gene is possibly TRBD1 (6 bases). Trimming removed 1 base from V and 5 bases from J, with 17 bases in between. This CDR3 comprises 16 residues. Germline assignment: CDR1 SGHAT and CDR2 FQNNGV. This CDR3 is CASSLVMSSQGETQYF. The CDR3 bases are TGTGCCAGCAGCTTAGTAATGTCGTCGCAGGGGGAGACCCAGTACTTC.

The gene calls are TRBV6-5 and TRBJ1-1; D possibly corresponds to TRBD1 (5 bases). The V end was cut by 2 bases, the J end by 6 bases, with 10 bases between. The CDR3 runs 13 residues. Germline V gene data show CDR1 as MNHEY and CDR2 as SVGAGI. The CDR3 nucleotides are TGTGCCAGCAGTTACAGGGGAGTCTCTGAAGCTTTCTTT. Encoded protein: CASSYRGVSEAFF.

This chain connects TRBV20-1 to TRBJ2-5; TRBD1 is a possible D gene (5 bases). Germline V CDR1 and CDR2: DFQATT, SNEGSKA (reference sequence). V shed 5 bases and J shed 1 base, with 14 bases lying between them. The CDR3 covers 14 residues. The DNA for the CDR3 is TGCAGTGCTTCTAGAGCCAGGGTCCAAGAGACCCAGTACTTC. It specifies CSASRARVQETQYF.

This clonotype was seen at least ten times. The V call is TRBV4-2, the J call TRBJ2-7, with D hard to call. Germline CDR1 and CDR2: LGHNA and YNFKEQ. The ends were cut back, 0 bases at V and 0 bases at J, with 9 bases in the middle. The CDR3 extends over 15 amino acids. The CDR3 DNA reads TGTGCCAGCAGCCAAGATGAGGCAGCCTCCTACGAGCAGTACTTC. Its protein is CASSQDEAASYEQYF.

This clonotype was counted ten times or more. The CDR3 region has the DNA TGTGCCAGCAGCTTCCAGACTAGCGGGAGGAGCGAGCAGTACTTC. Its protein is CASSFQTSGRSEQYF. V and J are TRBV5-4 and TRBJ2-7, with 13 bases matching TRBD2. The CDR3 extends over 15 amino acids. CDR1 is SGHNT and CDR2 is YYREEE in the germline V gene (reference sequence). The ends lost 2 bases at V and 6 bases at J; junction bases unmatched: 5.

Many counts were recorded for this clonotype. The V gene is TRBV9, the J gene TRBJ2-7; TRBD2 aligns across 11 bases. CDR1 and CDR2 (germline): SGDLS, YYNGEE. Trimming removed 3 bases from V and 3 bases from J; junction bases left unmatched: 2. This CDR3 is 14 amino acids long. The CDR3 reads CASSEGLAVYEQYF. In nucleotides, the CDR3 is TGTGCCAGCAGCGAGGGACTAGCGGTCTACGAGCAGTACTTC.

This clonotype was seen repeatedly, ten times or more. The rearrangement links TRBV24-1 to TRBJ2-2; weak D call: TRBD2 (6 bases). The CDR3 spans 19 residues. Germline V gene sequence: CDR1 KGHDR, CDR2 SFDVKD. V was pared by 1 base and J by 4 bases, with 21 bases between. CDR3 residues: CATSDFGKLAIPGTGELFF. The DNA of the CDR3 is TGTGCCACCAGTGATTTTGGGAAACTAGCAATACCGGGCACCGGGGAGCTGTTTTTT.

J is TRBJ1-5 and V is TRBV7-2, with unresolved D. Trimming pared 4 bases from V and 5 bases from J, leaving 9 bases between. CDR1 and CDR2 (germline): SGHTA, FQGNSA. The CDR3 sequence is 13 residues long. CDR3 sequence reads: CASSSAGDQPQHF. The CDR3 DNA is TGTGCCAGCAGCTCTGCCGGGGATCAGCCCCAGCATTTT. Full variable domain (remainder filled in from reference TRBV7-2 and TRBJ1-5): GAGVSQSPSNKVTEKGKDVELRCDPISGHTALYWYRQSLGQGLEFLIYFQGNSAPDKSGLPSDRFSAERTGGSVSTLTIQRTQQEDSAVYLCASSSAGDQPQHFGDGTRLSIL.

The table lists this clonotype with many counts. The chain employs TRBV11-2 and TRBJ1-2; tentatively, D is TRBD1 (5 bases). V lost 4 bases to trimming and J lost 2 bases, with 23 bases between them. Germline V gives CDR1 SGHAT, CDR2 FQNNGV. This CDR3 has 18 amino acids. The CDR3 reads CASSSPTVRGPRNYGYTF. For the CDR3, the DNA is TGTGCCAGCAGCTCTCCGACTGTTAGGGGCCCAAGAAACTATGGCTACACCTTC.

Turning to this clonotype: A read error may explain this, as a much larger clone is one base away. J is TRBJ2-7 and V is TRBV7-2; TRBD2 agrees at 10 bases. This CDR3 has 15 amino acids. With 5 bases clipped from V and 0 bases from J, the junction kept 4 bases outside the gene matches. Germline V gives CDR1 SGHTA, CDR2 FQGNSA. CDR3 sequence (DNA): TGTGCCAGCAGCAATGGACTAGCGGTCTCCTACGAGCAGTACTTC. Translated, it gives CASSNGLAVSYEQYF.

This clonotype was detected a few times. The chain joins TRBV7-2 to TRBJ2-5; D may be TRBD1 (6 bases). V lost 6 bases, J lost 4 bases, and 18 bases lay in between. Germline-derived CDR1 and CDR2 are SGHTA and FQGNSA. The CDR3 is 15 amino acids. This CDR3 reads CASSPWQGSSETQYF. The DNA for the CDR3 is TGTGCCAGCAGTCCCTGGCAGGGGTCTTCAGAGACCCAGTACTTC.

This clonotype appeared many times. The chain couples TRBV6-5 to TRBJ1-1; no definite D call. The CDR3 is made up of 14 amino acids. Trimming pared 0 bases from V and 4 bases from J, leaving 9 bases between. In germline, CDR1 is MNHEY, CDR2 SVGAGI. CDR3 loop: CASSYSGSGTEAFF. In DNA form, the CDR3 reads TGTGCCAGCAGTTACTCTGGGAGTGGCACTGAAGCTTTCTTT.

This clonotype was counted many times. This chain connects TRBV20-1 to TRBJ2-3; 8 positions agree with TRBD2. The J segment lost 5 bases and the V segment lost 0 bases, leaving 16 bases of the junction unmatched. Germline V gives CDR1 DFQATT, CDR2 SNEGSKA (reference sequence). The CDR3 length is 18 residues. As DNA, the CDR3 is TGCAGTGCTAGAGATGCTTCCACGTATCGGGAGGGCCAAGATACGCAGTATTTT. Residues: CSARDASTYREGQDTQYF.

The V and J genes are TRBV3-1 and TRBJ1-6; TRBD1 matches at 7 bases. V trimming: 4 bases; J trimming: 7 bases; junction bases outside the gene matches: 7. The CDR3 runs 15 residues. Germline values: CDR1 LGHDT, CDR2 YNNKEL (reference sequence). The CDR3 protein is CASSLGQRENSPLHF. Written as DNA, the CDR3 is TGTGCCAGCAGCCTGGGACAGAGGGAGAATTCACCCCTCCACTTT.

In this sample, this clonotype turned up many times. The gene calls are TRBV29-1 and TRBJ1-5, with TRBD1 identical over 7 bases. The V segment lost 5 bases and the J segment 5 bases; nucleotides outside the gene matches: 9. The CDR3 has 14 amino acids. CDR1 SQVTM and CDR2 ANQGSEA come from the germline V gene. The DNA for the CDR3 is TGCAGCGTTACAGGGGCGACAGGAGATCAGCCCCAGCATTTT. Its translation: CSVTGATGDQPQHF.

The sample holds many counts of this clonotype. The gene calls are TRBV7-9 and TRBJ2-7; 8 positions agree with TRBD2. With V trimmed by 0 bases and J by 4 bases, 5 bases remained unmatched. CDR3 length: 15 amino acids. Germline CDR1 is SEHNR and CDR2 is FQNEAQ (reference sequence). The CDR3: CASSLAQGLDYEQYF. In DNA form, the CDR3 reads TGTGCCAGCAGCTTAGCTCAGGGACTAGATTACGAGCAGTACTTC. Using reference TRBV7-9 and TRBJ2-7 for the parts outside the CDR3, the full variable domain is DTGVSQNPRHKITKRGQNVTFRCDPISEHNRLYWYRQTLGQGPEFLTYFQNEAQLEKSRLLSDRFSAERPKGSFSTLEIQRTEQGDSAMYLCASSLAQGLDYEQYFGPGTRLTVT.

The chain links TRBV11-2 to TRBJ2-2; 8 nucleotides line up with TRBD2. The CDR3 runs to 15 residues. From germline, CDR1 is SGHAT and CDR2 FQNNGV. Germline trimming cut 1 base from V and 17 bases from J; bases unmatched to any gene: 15. CDR3 coding DNA: TGTGCCAGCAGCTTAGCAGCGGGGGAGAACCGGGGAGCTTTTTTT. It codes for CASSLAAGENRGAFF.

This clonotype was detected many times. For the CDR3, the DNA is TGTGCCAGCAGTTTAACAGCCCGGAGAAATGGCTACACCTTC. Encoded protein: CASSLTARRNGYTF. The chain has TRBV28 and TRBJ1-2; D not resolved. CDR1 is MDHEN and CDR2 is SYDVKM in the germline V gene. The CDR3 is made up of 14 amino acids. The V gene lost 2 bases and the J gene lost 6 bases, with 13 bases spanning the gap.

The sample holds many counts of this clonotype. V gene TRBV5-6 combines with J gene TRBJ2-5; D gene unclear. The CDR3 covers 13 residues. Germline V gene sequence: CDR1 SGHDT, CDR2 YYEEEE. V was pared by 4 bases and J by 2 bases, with 9 bases between. For the CDR3, the DNA is TGTGCCAGCAGCCCGGACGTGCAAGAGACCCAGTACTTC. Its translation: CASSPDVQETQYF.

This clonotype was counted many times. The CDR3 spells CAAGFDQPQHF. As DNA, the CDR3 is TGTGCAGCGGGGTTCGATCAGCCCCAGCATTTT. This chain joins TRBV19 and TRBJ1-5; no definite D call. Germline V gene lookup returns CDR1 LNHDA and CDR2 SQIVND (reference sequence). This CDR3 spans 11 amino acids.

This clonotype was seen ten or more times. The chain is built from TRBV28 and TRBJ1-5; 9 bases align to TRBD1. The germline V gene has CDR1 MDHEN and CDR2 SYDVKM. Trimming took 4 bases from V and 6 from J; bases not matched to a gene: 10. The CDR3 spans 16 residues. The CDR3, as DNA: TGTGCCAGCAGTTCTGTGCGGGACAGGGTGGGTCAGCCCCAGCATTTT. It translates to CASSSVRDRVGQPQHF.

This clonotype has ten or more counts. The chain carries TRBV5-1 and TRBJ1-5, with a weak D call TRBD1 (6 bases). CDR1 and CDR2 from the germline V gene are SGHRS and YFSETQ. This CDR3 has 14 residues. V lost 0 bases and J lost 6, with 10 bases in between. As DNA, the CDR3 is TGCGCCAGCAGCTTGGAGGGGGGGAGTCAGCCCCAGCATTTT. Translation gives CASSLEGGSQPQHF.

This clonotype showed up many times. V and J are TRBV10-3 and TRBJ1-2; D is perhaps TRBD1 (6 bases). Trimming shortened V by 10 bases and J by 3 bases, and 24 bases separated the two germline ends. CDR3 size: 16 residues. The germline V gene has CDR1 ENHRY and CDR2 SYGVKD. The CDR3 sequence is CATMGGAGAPYYGYTF. The CDR3 DNA is TGTGCCACCATGGGGGGGGCAGGGGCTCCTTACTATGGCTACACCTTC.

There are many counts of this clonotype. This sequence joins TRBV20-1 and TRBJ2-5; 13 bases match TRBD2. The CDR3 runs 16 residues. J gave up 5 bases and V 5 bases, and 11 bases lay outside the gene matches. Germline V gene data show CDR1 as DFQATT and CDR2 as SNEGSKA (reference sequence). As DNA, the CDR3 is TGCAGTGCTGATGGTTCGACTAGCGGGAGGCTGGAGACCCAGTACTTC. The encoded protein is CSADGSTSGRLETQYF.

The V gene is TRBV6-2 or TRBV6-3, the J gene TRBJ2-7; D is uncertain. CDR3 length: 12 amino acids. CDR1 and CDR2 from the germline V gene are MNHEY and SVGEGT. V lost 6 bases and J lost 6, with 12 bases in between. CDR3 sequence: CASRRHVSEQYF. The CDR3, as DNA: TGTGCCAGCAGACGCCACGTGAGCGAGCAGTACTTC.

Only a few counts were recorded for this clonotype. The V gene is TRBV10-3, the J gene TRBJ2-2; D unclear. The CDR3 covers 15 residues. Trimming took off 2 bases at V and 1 base at J, with 8 bases between the two ends. Germline-derived CDR1 and CDR2 are ENHRY and SYGVKD. The CDR3 region has the DNA TGTGCCATCAGTGAGGGTTTAGAGAACACCGGGGAGCTGTTTTTT. Protein: CAISEGLENTGELFF.

V and J are TRBV12-3 or TRBV12-4 and TRBJ1-6, with 7 bases matching TRBD1. The CDR3 consists of 17 residues. Losses at the gene ends were 4 bases for V and 9 bases for J; bases not matched to a gene: 15. Here the CDR3 DNA reads TGTGCCAGCAGTTACGCCGGGGGAGGGGGCGGGGGTTCACCCCTCCACTTT. Translating it yields CASSYAGGGGGGSPLHF.